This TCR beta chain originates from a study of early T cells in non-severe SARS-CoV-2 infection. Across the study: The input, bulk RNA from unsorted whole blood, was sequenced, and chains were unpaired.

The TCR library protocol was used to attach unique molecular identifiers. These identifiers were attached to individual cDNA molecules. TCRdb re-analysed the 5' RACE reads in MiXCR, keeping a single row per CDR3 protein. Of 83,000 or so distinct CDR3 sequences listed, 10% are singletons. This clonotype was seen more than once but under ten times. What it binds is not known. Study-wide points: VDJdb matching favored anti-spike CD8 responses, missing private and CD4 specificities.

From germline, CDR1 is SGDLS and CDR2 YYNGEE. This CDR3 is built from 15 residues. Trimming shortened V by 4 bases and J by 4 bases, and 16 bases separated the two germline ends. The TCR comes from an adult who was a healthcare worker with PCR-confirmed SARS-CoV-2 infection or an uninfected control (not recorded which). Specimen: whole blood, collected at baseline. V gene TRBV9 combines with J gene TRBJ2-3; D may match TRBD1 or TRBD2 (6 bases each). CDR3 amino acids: CASSPVGGRPDTQYF. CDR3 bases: TGTGCCAGCAGCCCCGTGGGGGGCCGCCCAGATACGCAGTATTTT.